This TCR beta chain was sequenced in a study of vaccination and CD4 T cells after COVID-19. Study-level information: Recovered patients in the cohort numbered six men and four women, two of them Hispanic. The post-vaccine samples came a median 72 days after dose two (range 14 to 241). Overlapping spike pools from SARS-CoV-2 and HCoV-NL63, HCoV-OC43 and HCoV-229E served as culture stimuli.

On this clonotype: Its antigen is as yet unknown.

The treatment here: roughly ten-day PBMC culture with coronavirus spike peptide pools or control peptides (ViraFEST assay). The unexposed donor provided CD4+ T cells, which were taken before the COVID-19 pandemic (2011-2018). CD4+ T cells that had been cultured provided DNA sequenced with the Oncomine TCR Beta short-read assay. Each CDR3 protein is one row after TCRdb ran MiXCR on the PCR reads. This table holds about 6,800 distinct CDR3 sequences, 50% to 65% found once. This CDR3 is 13 amino acids long. The V and J ends lost 4 bases and 6 bases respectively, with 9 bases between them. The sequence was collected from a human donor in good health. The sequencing input was CD4+ T cells from blood, cultured in vitro. J is TRBJ2-2 and V is TRBV12-3 or TRBV12-4; the D gene is possibly TRBD1 (6 bases). In DNA, the CDR3 is TGTGCCAGCAGTTACAGGGTTTCCGGGGAGCTGTTTTTT. Protein product: CASSYRVSGELFF.